The source of this T cell receptor beta chain is a study of T-cell reconstitution after alpha-beta-depleted transplantation in children. Unique molecular identifiers were incorporated during preparation of the TCRbeta library. TCRdb re-analysed the PCR reads in MiXCR, keeping a single row per CDR3 protein. The repertoire holds 200,000 or so distinct CDR3 sequences, with 8.4% as singletons. Losses at the gene ends were 1 base for V and 3 bases for J; bases not matched to a gene: 8. Germline V gene lookup returns CDR1 SGHRS and CDR2 YFSETQ. The CDR3 covers 16 residues. Study-level results: Two months or so post-transplant, alpha-beta T cells reportedly derived from several hundred expanded graft clones. The authors attributed T-cell counts and diversity one year after transplant mostly to newly produced T cells. Surviving recipient T cells and thymic progenitors produced the high day-60 TCRbeta diversity seen in some patients.

As to this clonotype: As yet, its antigen is unknown.

The sequenced sample was PBMCs, mostly from graft donor cells, obtained 360 days after TCRalphabeta/CD19-depleted stem cell transplant. The gene calls are TRBV5-1 and TRBJ2-5; 8 bases fit TRBD1. This TCR was recovered from a male patient under 10 years old who had a stem cell transplant for acute myeloid leukemia, so the T cells may come from the graft donor. The CDR3 loop is CASSLRPQGEEETQYF. DNA of the CDR3: TGCGCCAGCAGCTTGAGGCCACAGGGGGAAGAAGAGACCCAGTACTTC.